This T cell receptor beta chain was sequenced during a study of T-cell reconstitution after alpha-beta-depleted transplantation in children listed by TCRdb under 2016. At the level of the whole study: Using TCR repertoire profiling, the study quantitatively followed how T-cell immune reconstitution unfolded in children after TCRalphabeta/CD19-depleted allogeneic hematopoietic cell transplantation.

The junction shows trimming of 1 base on V and 1 base on J, plus 8 bases between the germline ends. The CDR3 sequence holds 15 residues, the cysteine and phenylalanine included. The entry retains the CDR3 DNA only, 45 bases that are in frame from base 1. As encoded in the germline V gene, CDR1 is SGHVS while CDR2 is FNYEAQ. As to this clonotype: The antigen it binds to is not known. Qualities for individual bases were not recorded, and no much larger clone is one base off.

The treatment or condition label, read with the paper, signifies: allogeneic hematopoietic cell transplantation with graft depleted of TCRalphabeta T cells and CD19 B cells. The transplant recipients were children given TCRalphabeta/CD19-depleted allogeneic hematopoietic cell grafts. Library construction relied on PCR. Reads for this sample came from an Illumina HiSeq 2500. Molecular barcoding was employed in the preparation of TCR libraries, with unique molecular identifiers being used to normalize TCRbeta repertoire quantification. The public sequencing data were trimmed at Q25 with fastp and processed into clonotypes with MiXCR by TCRdb, which kept only in-frame beta chains. Each entry merges the rows of one CDR3 protein and shows their most common DNA and genes. Counted in this sample were about 980,000 distinct CDR3 sequences; about 29% of them appeared once. The biggest ten clones account for over 25% of the sample.

Study-level results and caveats: The apparently early alphabetaT-cell count recovery about two months after transplant was reportedly dependent on only several hundred rapidly expanded clones derived from non-depleted graft cells. Over the following months the frequencies of hyperexpanded clones went down, and after one year T-cell counts and TCRbeta diversity were mostly credited to newly produced T cells. The high TCRbeta diversity at day 60 in some patients was ascribed to recipient T cells and intrathymic progenitors that had survived conditioning.

This receptor was taken from a boy under three years old who had a stem cell transplant for SCID, so the T cells may come from the graft donor. This material consisted of PBMCs, mostly from graft donor cells, taken 360 days after TCRalphabeta/CD19-depleted stem cell transplant. Recombination joined TRBV7-6 with TRBJ2-1; the D gene is unclear. The CDR3 here reads CASSLDPPSYNEQFF. The DNA sequence reads TGTGCCAGCAGCTTAGATCCACCTTCCTACAATGAGCAGTTCTTC.